This T cell receptor (beta chain) was profiled in a study of patients and donors after allogeneic stem cell transplantation (dated by TCRdb to 2019 to 2021). The CDR3 holds 18 amino acids from the cysteine to the phenylalanine. Kept here is only the CDR3 DNA, which spans 54 bases and is read in frame from base 1. As regards this clonotype: Its antigen is currently not known. No per-base quality is available; no much larger clone lies one base away.

Libraries were made using RT-PCR. Sequenced using a NextSeq 550. TCRdb handled the public reads itself, with Q25 trimming in fastp and clone calling in MiXCR, and kept productive beta chains. When rows share a CDR3 protein, they turn into one entry using the most common DNA and genes. The sample records about a million distinct CDR3 sequences, roughly 18% of which are singletons. The ten largest account for under 6.5% of the sample. The chain links TRBV21-1 with TRBJ2-3; TRBD2, the table's D call, was not compared with the DNA. TRBV21-1 is flagged as a pseudogene. Sequenced material: blood, either unsorted or a sorted T cell fraction (not recorded which). This TCR derives from a human donor who was either an allogeneic HSCT recipient or a stem cell or donor lymphocyte infusion donor (not recorded which). It is not recorded whose cells these are; they may come from a transplant donor. The DNA is TGTGCCAGCAGCAAAGGAGGAAGAAAGCGGGAGGGAATAGATACGCAGTATTTT. Translation gives CASSKGGRKREGIDTQYF.